Following are 10 T cell receptor beta chains from one sample sequenced in a study of T cells in Graves' hyperthyroidism and ophthalmopathy. Researchers amplified the TCR beta CDR3 regions from RNA transcripts. With the HTBI primer set, the TCR CDR3 went through a first round of RT-PCR. Using its own MiXCR run on the multiplex PCR reads, TCRdb lists one record per CDR3 protein. The sample has 500,000 to 750,000 distinct CDR3 sequences, approximately 15% seen once. Sequencing was performed on blood. These receptors came from a woman between 18 and 30 years old with Graves' ophthalmopathy.

The gene calls are TRBV5-5 and TRBJ2-7, with D maybe TRBD2 (5 bases). The germline gives CDR1 SGHKS, CDR2 YYEKEE (reference sequence). V shed 1 base and J shed 0 bases, with 8 bases lying between them. The CDR3 runs 14 residues. The CDR3 sequence is CASSLTGFSYEQYF. DNA of the CDR3: TGTGCCAGCAGCTTGACGGGGTTCTCCTACGAGCAGTACTTC.

This clonotype was observed a handful of times. This sequence joins TRBV20-1 and TRBJ1-3, with 10 bases aligning to TRBD1. Trimming removed 2 bases from V and 2 bases from J; junction bases left unmatched: 6. The CDR3 is 16 residues long. Per the germline V gene, CDR1 is DFQATT and CDR2 is SNEGSKA (reference sequence). CDR3 sequence: CSARFGTGDAGNTIYF. The CDR3 nucleotides read TGCAGTGCTAGATTCGGGACAGGGGACGCTGGAAACACCATATATTTT.

The chain recombines TRBV19 with TRBJ2-1; a possible D gene is TRBD1 (5 bases). This CDR3 comprises 15 residues. Germline-derived CDR1 and CDR2 are LNHDA and SQIVND (reference sequence). Trimming cost V 3 bases and J 4 bases, with 13 bases left between them. The CDR3 protein is CASSIVIGAYNEQFF. Written as DNA, the CDR3 is TGTGCCAGTAGTATCGTCATAGGGGCATACAATGAGCAGTTCTTC.

To note about this clonotype: This clone may be a read error of a much larger clone one base away. J is TRBJ2-3 and V is TRBV30; D is undetermined. This CDR3 spans 13 amino acids. The V end lost 2 bases, the J end lost 2 bases, and 8 bases lay between the germline ends. CDR1 and CDR2 from the germline V gene are GTSNPN and SVGIG (reference sequence). The CDR3 spells CAWSSLNTDTQYF. The CDR3 DNA reads TGTGCCTGGAGTAGTCTTAACACAGATACGCAGTATTTT.

This clonotype appeared many times. This rearrangement joins TRBV12-3 or TRBV12-4 to TRBJ2-5; 14 bases are a match to TRBD2. The CDR3 runs to 17 residues. Trimming cost V 3 bases and J 5 bases; bases outside gene matches: 8. The CDR3 nucleotides read TGTGCCAGCAGTTTCGTCGGACTAGCGGGAGGATGGGAGACCCAGTACTTC. Translating gives CASSFVGLAGGWETQYF.

A remark on this clonotype: This could be a read error, since a much larger clone is one nucleotide away. The CDR3 sequence: CSATSQGSSSYEQYF. The CDR3 DNA follows: TGCAGTGCCACCTCTCAGGGGTCTAGCTCCTACGAGCAGTACTTC. The V and J genes are TRBV20-1 and TRBJ2-7; weak D call: TRBD1 (6 bases). Germline CDR1 DFQATT, CDR2 SNEGSKA (reference sequence). Trimming cost V 6 bases and J 0 bases, with 18 bases left between them. The CDR3 runs to 15 residues.

This clonotype appeared many times. This chain uses TRBV5-1 with TRBJ2-1; D remains ambiguous. Trimming took 4 bases from V and 3 from J, leaving 14 bases between them. Germline CDR1 SGHRS, CDR2 YFSETQ. CDR3 length: 15 residues. The CDR3 DNA is TGCGCCAGCAGCCCGGACCCGACGGACTACAATGAGCAGTTCTTC. Translation gives CASSPDPTDYNEQFF.

The table lists this clonotype with many counts. The chain is built from TRBV6-5 and TRBJ1-2; D ambiguous. Trimming took off 0 bases at V and 8 bases at J, with 13 bases between the two ends. Germline V gives CDR1 MNHEY, CDR2 SVGAGI. This CDR3 has 14 amino acids. The CDR3 nucleotides are TGTGCCAGCAGTTACTCGACGGGGAGTTGGGGCTACACCTTC. Translated, it gives CASSYSTGSWGYTF.

The V and J genes are TRBV12-3 or TRBV12-4 and TRBJ1-1, with 10 bases that match TRBD1. V lost 6 bases, J lost 7 bases, and 5 bases stayed unmatched. This CDR3 contains 13 residues. CDR3 coding DNA: TGTGCCAGCAGCCGACAGGGGGCTGTTGAAGCTTTCTTT. Protein product: CASSRQGAVEAFF.

This clonotype was recorded many times. The rearrangement uses TRBV3-1 and TRBJ1-4; 8 bases are a match to TRBD1. The germline CDR1 and CDR2 sequences are LGHDT and YNNKEL (reference sequence). This CDR3 contains 16 residues. J lost 5 bases, V lost 0 bases, and 5 bases had no gene match. CDR3 residues: CASSQDWTGLNEKLFF. CDR3 nucleotide sequence: TGTGCCAGCAGCCAAGACTGGACAGGGTTAAATGAAAAACTGTTTTTT. Filled out from reference TRBV3-1 and TRBJ1-4, the complete variable domain reads DTAVSQTPKYLVTQMGNDKSIKCEQNLGHDTMYWYKQDSKKFLKIMFSYNNKELIINETVPNRFSPKSPDKAHLNLHINSLELGDSAVYFCASSQDWTGLNEKLFFGSGTQLSVL.